Each of the 10 T cell receptor beta chains below was sequenced from the same sample in a study of blood T cell repertoires in COVID-19. The data were produced by immunoSEQ multiplex PCR, yet TCRdb's version contains in-frame clones alone and is incomplete. This sample has more than 200,000 clones, with just over 85% found just once. Sequenced input: PBMCs or T cells enriched from blood (not recorded which). The receptors were gathered from a man in his forties or fifties who had recovered from COVID-19.

The V and J genes are TRBV6-5 and TRBJ1-2, with D hard to call. Germline V gives CDR1 MNHEY, CDR2 SVGAGI. The germline V and J ends were trimmed by 3 bases and 8 bases, with 22 bases remaining between them. The CDR3 extends over 16 amino acids. CDR3 sequence (DNA): TGTGCCAGCAGTTATTCCTATGCTTTACTACCGGCGGGCTACACCTTC. Its translation: CASSYSYALLPAGYTF.

This rearrangement joins TRBV10-3 to TRBJ2-3; 14 positions agree with TRBD2. Germline loops: CDR1 ENHRY, CDR2 SYGVKD. The CDR3 loop spans 16 amino acids. J lost 6 bases, V lost 2 bases, and 4 bases had no gene match. This CDR3 is CAISETGTSGSDTQYF. The CDR3, as DNA: TGTGCCATCAGTGAGACGGGGACTAGCGGGAGTGATACGCAGTATTTT.

This chain connects TRBV11-1 to TRBJ2-5, with D possibly being TRBD2 (6 bases). The CDR3 has 13 residues. V dropped 5 bases and J dropped 7 bases, with 14 bases sitting between them. Germline CDR1 SGHAT, CDR2 FQDESV (reference sequence). CDR3 sequence: CASSPTGDVTQYF. In nucleotides, the CDR3 is TGTGCCAGCAGCCCCACGGGGGATGTGACCCAGTACTTC.

CDR3 residues: CAWASRQYNQPQHF. The CDR3 DNA reads as TGTGCCTGGGCATCGAGGCAGTACAATCAGCCCCAGCATTTT. This chain uses TRBV30 with TRBJ1-5, with no clear D. Germline CDR1 and CDR2: GTSNPN and SVGIG (reference sequence). The CDR3 covers 14 residues. V was cut by 5 bases and J by 3 bases, with 14 bases left in between.

The rearrangement uses TRBV7-2 and TRBJ1-6, with D hard to call. Germline V gives CDR1 SGHTA, CDR2 FQGNSA. Trimming took 5 bases from V and 7 from J, leaving 6 bases between them. The CDR3 has 12 residues. CDR3 in amino acids: CASSRLNSPLHF. Written as DNA, the CDR3 is TGTGCCAGCAGCCGTTTGAATTCACCCCTCCACTTT. The whole variable domain, filled in from reference TRBV7-2 and TRBJ1-6, reads GAGVSQSPSNKVTEKGKDVELRCDPISGHTALYWYRQSLGQGLEFLIYFQGNSAPDKSGLPSDRFSAERTGGSVSTLTIQRTQQEDSAVYLCASSRLNSPLHFGNGTRLTVT.

Concerning this clone itself: The same CDR3 can be traced to other DNA sequences in this sample. The gene calls are TRBV12-5 and TRBJ2-5, with D maybe TRBD1 (5 bases). This CDR3 is built from 15 residues. Between the trimmed V and J ends, which lost 5 bases and 3 bases, there was a span of 16 bases. In germline, CDR1 is LGHNT, CDR2 FRNRAP. CDR3 DNA: TGTGCTAGTGGTCAGGGTCAGGGTGGCAAAGAGACCCAGTACTTC. The encoded protein is CASGQGQGGKETQYF.

The rearrangement links TRBV30 to TRBJ1-3; the D gene is possibly TRBD1 (5 bases). CDR1 and CDR2 from the germline V gene are GTSNPN and SVGIG (reference sequence). The CDR3 is made up of 19 amino acids. The V gene lost 3 bases and the J gene lost 0 bases, with 24 bases spanning the gap. CDR3 coding DNA: TGTGCCTGGAGAGCAGACAGCCTAACAAGGGGTTTCTCTGGAAACACCATATATTTT. Encoded protein: CAWRADSLTRGFSGNTIYF.

This clone was picked up a small number of times. At one end the junction does not follow the germline gene, possibly because of a read error. J is TRBJ2-5 and V is TRBV18; D not certain. Germline V gives CDR1 KGHSH, CDR2 LQKENI. This CDR3 has 13 amino acids. In DNA, the CDR3 is TGTGCCAGCTCACCCACGATAAGAGAGGCCCAGTACTTC. Its translation is CASSPTIREAQYF.

V usage is TRBV3-1 (or the pseudogene TRBV3-2) and J usage is TRBJ2-1, with TRBD2 matching 9 bases. Germline V gene sequence: CDR1 LGHDT, CDR2 YNNKEL (reference sequence). The length of the CDR3 is 16 residues. Germline trimming cut 2 bases from V and 10 bases from J; bases unmatched to any gene: 12. The CDR3 sequence: CASSQTGTSIIGEQFF. CDR3 DNA: TGTGCCAGCAGCCAAACCGGGACTAGCATTATCGGGGAGCAGTTCTTC.

The chain has TRBV20-1 and TRBJ1-6; D is uncertain. Trimming pared 3 bases from V and 3 bases from J, leaving 6 bases between. Germline V gene sequence: CDR1 DFQATT, CDR2 SNEGSKA (reference sequence). The CDR3 extends over 13 amino acids. CDR3 coding DNA: TGCAGTGCTAGTTACGGCTATAATTCACCCCTCCACTTT. Encoded protein: CSASYGYNSPLHF.